This paragraph covers one T cell receptor beta chain sequence. The authors ran a second PCR of 7 to 11 cycles using a sample-barcoded 5' primer and a J-beta primer mix. Each CDR3 protein is one row after TCRdb ran MiXCR on the 5' RACE reads. The table lists around 1.5 million distinct CDR3 sequences, around 36% of them singletons, with roughly 12% in the top ten. CDR1 is DFQATT, CDR2 SNEGSKA, per germline (reference sequence). The CDR3 covers 19 residues. The ends lost 0 bases at V and 0 bases at J; junction bases unmatched: 9. This sample is drawn from a study of blood T cells in healthy people across ages.

The sequence derives from a woman in her twenties or thirties in good health. The sequenced sample consisted of blood. J is TRBJ2-1 and V is TRBV20-1, with 12 nucleotides matching TRBD2. CDR3 loop: CSAREPLAGGLSSYNEQFF. CDR3 DNA sequence: TGCAGTGCTAGAGAACCACTAGCGGGGGGCCTTAGCTCCTACAATGAGCAGTTCTTC.